The TCR beta chain described here comes from a study of blood T cell repertoires in COVID-19. Study as a whole: Italy, Spain and the United States were the sources of the convalescent and acute COVID-19 samples. T cells, B-cell-depleted T cells, or PBMCs provided the cDNA or gDNA that served as material.

Source study methods: Reference gene primers were amplified, and this amplification served to estimate nucleated cell counts. Some clones are missing from TCRdb's copy, which holds only in-frame ones; the method was immunoSEQ multiplex PCR. V, J and clone size derive from that table, while D and trimming were established from the DNA sequence. The sample includes roughly 350,000 clones, roughly 90% of them seen just once. V trimming: 1 base; J trimming: 3 bases; junction bases outside the gene matches: 14. In germline, CDR1 is SGHTA, CDR2 FQGNSA. There are 18 residues in the CDR3. Recovered status in Cohort 3 required two negative PCRs, clearance, or symptom resolution.

The source is a woman aged 30 to 39 who had recovered from COVID-19. Sequencing was carried out using PBMCs or T cells enriched from blood (not recorded which). This chain joins TRBV7-2 and TRBJ1-2; 7 bases match TRBD1. CDR3 region: CASSLGAGGGASYYGYTF. For the CDR3, the DNA is TGTGCCAGCAGCTTAGGAGCCGGAGGGGGCGCGTCCTACTATGGCTACACCTTC.